A selection of T cell receptor beta chains follows, all from one sample in a study of regulatory T cells in long-lasting Graves disease. Using its own MiXCR run on the multiplex PCR reads, TCRdb lists one record per CDR3 protein. The table records hundreds of thousands of distinct CDR3 sequences, around 20% of them present only once. This specimen was peripheral blood mononuclear cells (PBMCs), taken when the disease was refractory, from a patient treated with antithyroid drugs. These receptors all stem from a female donor with Graves disease. Both conserved end residues are part of each CDR3. A D gene is named only where the DNA matches it firmly. Some rows have no size entry. The others give once, few or many, or a class for an expanded clone.

cdr3_nt	cdr3_aa	v_call	j_call	d_call	clone_size
TGTGCCAGCGTATCTCATAAGGGCAATCAGCCCCAGCATTTT	CASVSHKGNQPQHF	TRBV28	TRBJ1-5	-	many
TGTGCCAGCAGCTTAGCCCAACGGGACTATGGCTACACCTTC	CASSLAQRDYGYTF	TRBV11-3	TRBJ1-2	-	many
TGTGCCAGCAGCTCTCGTTGGGCTAACTATGGCTACACCTTC	CASSSRWANYGYTF	TRBV28	TRBJ1-2	-	many
TGTGCCAGCAGCTTGGACAGGGGGAAAGAGACCCAGTACTTC	CASSLDRGKETQYF	TRBV5-4	TRBJ2-5	TRBD1	-
TGTGCCACGCAAGGACAGGCGTACTCTGGAAACACCATATATTTT	CATQGQAYSGNTIYF	TRBV6-6	TRBJ1-3	TRBD1	-
TGTGCCACCAGTGAATCAGGGCGTAGTGAAAAACTGTTTTTT	CATSESGRSEKLFF	TRBV24-1	TRBJ1-4	-	-
TGTGCCAGCAGCTTAGCGAACAGAGACGGCTACACCTTC	CASSLANRDGYTF	TRBV7-9	TRBJ1-2	-	many
TGTGCCAGCAGTTCGCCCCCTGGGACTAGCGGGATCCACTACAATGAGCAGTTCTTC	CASSSPPGTSGIHYNEQFF	TRBV28	TRBJ2-1	TRBD2	-
TGTGCCAGCAGTGGTCTCCCTGGGGAAAAACTGTTTTTT	CASSGLPGEKLFF	TRBV2	TRBJ1-4	-	many
TGCAGCGTGGGGACGGTTAGCTCCTACAATGAGCAGTTCTTC	CSVGTVSSYNEQFF	TRBV29-1	TRBJ2-1	-	-
TGCAGTGCTAGCCGGCAGCGACAAGAGACCCAGTACTTC	CSASRQRQETQYF	TRBV20-1	TRBJ2-5	-	-
TGTGCCATCAACGGGCAGGGAAATGGCTACACCTTC	CAINGQGNGYTF	TRBV10-3	TRBJ1-2	-	many
TGTGCCAGCAGCCAAGGGGGGACCAAACCCCAGGGGGAGACCCAGTACTTC	CASSQGGTKPQGETQYF	TRBV4-2	TRBJ2-5	-	few
TGTGCCAGCAGCTTAGAGAGGATGCAGCCCCAGCATTTT	CASSLERMQPQHF	TRBV7-9	TRBJ1-5	-	many
TGCGCCAGCAGTGGCAACAGGGGCACTGAAGCTTTCTTT	CASSGNRGTEAFF	TRBV10-2	TRBJ1-1	TRBD1	-
TGTGCCAGCAGAGACCCCTTGGGGGCGGGAGGGTACAATGAGCAGTTCTTC	CASRDPLGAGGYNEQFF	TRBV6-1	TRBJ2-1	TRBD2	-
TGTGCCAGCAGCTCTACCCGTCGAGGCCCTGGGGGATATGGCTACACCTTC	CASSSTRRGPGGYGYTF	TRBV12-3/TRBV12-4	TRBJ1-2	-	many
TGCAGCGTCCTTGGGAGGGAAGGAGAAAAACTGTTTTTT	CSVLGREGEKLFF	TRBV29-1	TRBJ1-4	-	many
TGCGCCAGCAGCTTGTCTAGCGGGGCCTACGAGCAGTACTTC	CASSLSSGAYEQYF	TRBV5-1	TRBJ2-7	TRBD2	-
TGTGCCAGCTCCCCTCTCCCGGGGGGTATCACTGAAGCTTTCTTT	CASSPLPGGITEAFF	TRBV12-3/TRBV12-4	TRBJ1-1	-	-
TGTGCCAGCAGCCCCGACCCAGGGAAAAGTCCCTACACCTTC	CASSPDPGKSPYTF	TRBV12-3/TRBV12-4	TRBJ1-2	-	-
TGTGCCAGCAGCCCCCGGAAGGGGATGAACACTGAAGCTTTCTTT	CASSPRKGMNTEAFF	TRBV7-2	TRBJ1-1	-	many
TGTGCCAGCAGCCTACAGGGGACGTACAATGAGCAGTTCTTC	CASSLQGTYNEQFF	TRBV7-9	TRBJ2-1	TRBD1	few
TGTGCCAGCAGTGAAGCCGCAGCCTCGGACTATGGCTACACCTTC	CASSEAAASDYGYTF	TRBV2	TRBJ1-2	-	-
TGCGCCAGCAGCCAGGGCCCTGCCAGCAATCAGCCCCAGCATTTT	CASSQGPASNQPQHF	TRBV4-1	TRBJ1-5	-	-
TGTGCTAGTGACTCAGGGTCTGCTAAGCTAAAAGTTCAGCCCCAGCATTTT	CASDSGSAKLKVQPQHF	TRBV12-5	TRBJ1-5	-	many
TGTGCCAGTAGTCTCTATTGGCAGGGGGCGGCCTACGAGCAGTACTTC	CASSLYWQGAAYEQYF	TRBV19	TRBJ2-7	TRBD1	-
TGTGCCACCAGTGACTTCAATCAGCCCCAGCATTTT	CATSDFNQPQHF	TRBV24-1	TRBJ1-5	-	few
TGTGCCAGCAGTGCCGGACAGGACTATAATTCACCCCTCCACTTT	CASSAGQDYNSPLHF	TRBV27	TRBJ1-6	TRBD1	many
TGTGCCAGCAGCCTGGGACTAGCGGGAGAGGAGTACTTC	CASSLGLAGEEYF	TRBV27	TRBJ2-7	TRBD2	many
TGTGCCAGCAGCCAAGAGAGAGGACAGATCAATCAGCCCCAGCATTTT	CASSQERGQINQPQHF	TRBV4-2	TRBJ1-5	-	-
TGTGCCAGCAGTTTAAAGGTGAACACTGAAGCTTTCTTT	CASSLKVNTEAFF	TRBV12-3/TRBV12-4	TRBJ1-1	-	many
TGCAGTGGAAAGGGACTAGTGCCTGAAGCTTTCTTT	CSGKGLVPEAFF	TRBV20-1	TRBJ1-1	-	many
TGTGCCAGCAGTCGGGCAGGGGTGAGGGAGCAGTACTTC	CASSRAGVREQYF	TRBV2	TRBJ2-7	-	many
TGTGCCAGCAGCCAGGGAACAGGGGATAATCAGCCCCAGCATTTT	CASSQGTGDNQPQHF	TRBV7-9	TRBJ1-5	TRBD1	-
TGTGCCAGCGCGGGGGGGGCCACCGGGGAGCTGTTTTTT	CASAGGATGELFF	TRBV9	TRBJ2-2	TRBD2	-
TGTGCCAGCAGGGAAGAGGCCCGGAACACTGAAGCTTTCTTT	CASREEARNTEAFF	TRBV2	TRBJ1-1	-	many
TGTGCCAGCAGCCGCGGACTAGCGGGAGTGGAGCAGTACTTC	CASSRGLAGVEQYF	TRBV11-2	TRBJ2-7	TRBD2	many
TGTGCCAGCAGCCCCGGGACACCTAAACTGTTTTTT	CASSPGTPKLFF	TRBV7-9	TRBJ1-4	-	-
TGTGCCAGCAGTGAATCCACAGGGATTTCTAACTATGGCTACACCTTC	CASSESTGISNYGYTF	TRBV25-1	TRBJ1-2	-	few
TGTGCCAGCAGTTTATCGCTGGGGGCAGGGCAGCCCCAGCATTTT	CASSLSLGAGQPQHF	TRBV27	TRBJ1-5	-	-
TGTGCCAGCATTGGCGACAGTTACACCGGGGAGCTGTTTTTT	CASIGDSYTGELFF	TRBV2	TRBJ2-2	-	many
TGTGCCAGCAGCCCGCGGGGGCTCCCCTACGAGCAGTACTTC	CASSPRGLPYEQYF	TRBV2	TRBJ2-7	-	-
TGTGCCAGTCGAAGACAGGGGATCCCTAACTATGGCTACACCTTC	CASRRQGIPNYGYTF	TRBV2	TRBJ1-2	TRBD1	many
TGTGCCAGCAGTTACTCGCGGGTCTACTCCTACGAGCAGTACTTC	CASSYSRVYSYEQYF	TRBV12-3/TRBV12-4	TRBJ2-7	-	-
TGCGCCAGCAGCTTGGGGGTACAGGGAGAGACGGATACGCAGTATTTT	CASSLGVQGETDTQYF	TRBV5-1	TRBJ2-3	-	-
TGTGCCAGCAGTCCATCCCGACTAGCGGGAACCTACGAGCAGTACTTC	CASSPSRLAGTYEQYF	TRBV12-3/TRBV12-4	TRBJ2-7	TRBD2	-
TGTGCCAGCAGTTTAACGGGAGGGACGCACGAGCAGTACTTC	CASSLTGGTHEQYF	TRBV28	TRBJ2-7	TRBD2	many
TGTGCCAGCTCACCGGCGGGGTACGAGCAGTACTTC	CASSPAGYEQYF	TRBV18	TRBJ2-7	-	many
TGTGCCAGCAGTAACGACCAAGAGACCCAGTACTTC	CASSNDQETQYF	TRBV6-1	TRBJ2-5	-	many
TGTGCCAGCAGTTCCCGGGGGTATGAAGCTTTCTTT	CASSSRGYEAFF	TRBV12-3/TRBV12-4	TRBJ1-1	-	many
TGTGCCAGCAGCTCGCAGATGAGATGGACAGGGGGCGAGACCGAAGCTTTCTTT	CASSSQMRWTGGETEAFF	TRBV7-2	TRBJ1-1	TRBD1	few
TGCAGCGTTGATGAGTATTTTTACGGGGGCGAGAACACTGAAGCTTTCTTT	CSVDEYFYGGENTEAFF	TRBV29-1	TRBJ1-1	-	few
TGCAGTGCTAGGGCAGGGACTAGCTACAATGAGCAGTTCTTC	CSARAGTSYNEQFF	TRBV20-1	TRBJ2-1	TRBD2	-
TGTGCCAGCAGCGTAGGTTTAGCGGGAGTAGCAGAGACCCAGTACTTC	CASSVGLAGVAETQYF	TRBV9	TRBJ2-5	TRBD2	-